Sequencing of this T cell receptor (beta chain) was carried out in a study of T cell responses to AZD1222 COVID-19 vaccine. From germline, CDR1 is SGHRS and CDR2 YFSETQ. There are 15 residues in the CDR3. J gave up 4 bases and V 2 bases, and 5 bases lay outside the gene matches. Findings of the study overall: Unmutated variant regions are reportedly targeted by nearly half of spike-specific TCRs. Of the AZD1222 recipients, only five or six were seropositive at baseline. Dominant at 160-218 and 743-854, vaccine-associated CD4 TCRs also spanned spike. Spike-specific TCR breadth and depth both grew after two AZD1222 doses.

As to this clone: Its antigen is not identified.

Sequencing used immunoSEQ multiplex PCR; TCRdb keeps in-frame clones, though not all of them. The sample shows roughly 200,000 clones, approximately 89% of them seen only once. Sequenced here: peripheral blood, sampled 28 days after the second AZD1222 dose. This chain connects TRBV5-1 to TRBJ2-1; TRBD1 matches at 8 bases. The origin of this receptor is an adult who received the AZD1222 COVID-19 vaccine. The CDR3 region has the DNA TGCGCCAGCAGCTTCTCAGGGGGCCTATACAATGAGCAGTTCTTC. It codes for CASSFSGGLYNEQFF.